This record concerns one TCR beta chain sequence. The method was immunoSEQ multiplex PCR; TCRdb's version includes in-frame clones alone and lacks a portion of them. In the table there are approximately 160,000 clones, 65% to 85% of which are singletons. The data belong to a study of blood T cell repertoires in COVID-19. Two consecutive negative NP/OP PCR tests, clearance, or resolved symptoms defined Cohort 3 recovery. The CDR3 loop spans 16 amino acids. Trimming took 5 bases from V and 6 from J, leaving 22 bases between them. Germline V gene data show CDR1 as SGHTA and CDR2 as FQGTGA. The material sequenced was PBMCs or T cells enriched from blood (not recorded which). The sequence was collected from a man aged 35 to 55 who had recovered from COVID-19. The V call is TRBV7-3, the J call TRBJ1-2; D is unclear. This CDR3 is CASSPSRRRSRDGYTF. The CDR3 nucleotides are TGTGCCAGCAGCCCTTCGAGGAGAAGGTCGCGGGATGGCTACACCTTC. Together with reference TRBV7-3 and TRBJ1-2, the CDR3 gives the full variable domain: GAGVSQTPSNKVTEKGKYVELRCDPISGHTALYWYRQSLGQGPEFLIYFQGTGAADDSGLPNDRFFAVRPEGSVSTLKIQRTERGDSAVYLCASSPSRRRSRDGYTFGSGTRLTVV.